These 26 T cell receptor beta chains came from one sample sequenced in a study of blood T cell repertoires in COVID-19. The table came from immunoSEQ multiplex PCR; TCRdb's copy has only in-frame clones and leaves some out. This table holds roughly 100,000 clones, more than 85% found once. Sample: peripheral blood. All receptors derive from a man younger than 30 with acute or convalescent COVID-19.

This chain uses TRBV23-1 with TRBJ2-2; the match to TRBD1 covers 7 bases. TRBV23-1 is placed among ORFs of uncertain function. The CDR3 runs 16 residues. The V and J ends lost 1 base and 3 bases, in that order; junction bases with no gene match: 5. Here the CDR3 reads CASSQLTGCDTGELFF. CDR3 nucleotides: TGCGCCAGCAGTCAATTGACAGGGTGCGACACCGGGGAGCTGTTTTTT.

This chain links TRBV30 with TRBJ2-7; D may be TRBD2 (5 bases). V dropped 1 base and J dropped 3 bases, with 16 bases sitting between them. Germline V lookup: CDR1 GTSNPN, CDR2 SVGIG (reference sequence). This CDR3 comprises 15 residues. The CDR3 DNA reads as TGTGCCTGGAGTGAAGGGCCCGGGATTTACTACGAGCAGTACTTC. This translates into CAWSEGPGIYYEQYF.

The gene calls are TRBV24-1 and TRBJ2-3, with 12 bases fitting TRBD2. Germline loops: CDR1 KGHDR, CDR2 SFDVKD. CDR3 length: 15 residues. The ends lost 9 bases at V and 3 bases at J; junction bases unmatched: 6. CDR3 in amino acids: CATSLAGGPTDTQYF. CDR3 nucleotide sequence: TGTGCCACCTCGCTAGCGGGAGGGCCTACAGATACGCAGTATTTT.

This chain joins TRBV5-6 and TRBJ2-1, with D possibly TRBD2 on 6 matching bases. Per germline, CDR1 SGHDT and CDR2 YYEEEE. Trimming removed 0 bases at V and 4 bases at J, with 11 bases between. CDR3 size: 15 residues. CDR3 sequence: CASSLGSGLYNEQFF. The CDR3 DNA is TGTGCCAGCAGCTTGGGAAGCGGGCTGTACAATGAGCAGTTCTTC.

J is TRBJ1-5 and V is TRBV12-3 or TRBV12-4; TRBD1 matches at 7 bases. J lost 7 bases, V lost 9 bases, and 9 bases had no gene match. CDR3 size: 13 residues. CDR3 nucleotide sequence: TGTGCCAGTCTAGCAGGGGGTAGGCAGCCCCAGCATTTT. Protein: CASLAGGRQPQHF.

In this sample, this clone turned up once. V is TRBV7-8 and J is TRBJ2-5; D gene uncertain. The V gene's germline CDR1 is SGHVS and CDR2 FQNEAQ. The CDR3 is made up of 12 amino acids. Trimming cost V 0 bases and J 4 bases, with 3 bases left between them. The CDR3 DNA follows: TGTGCCAGCAGCTTAGCCGGAGAGACCCAGTACTTC. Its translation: CASSLAGETQYF.

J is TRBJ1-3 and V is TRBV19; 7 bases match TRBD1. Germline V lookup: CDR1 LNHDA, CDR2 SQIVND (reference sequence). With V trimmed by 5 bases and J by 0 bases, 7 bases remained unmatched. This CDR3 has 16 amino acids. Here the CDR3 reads CASSVRTGSSGNTIYF. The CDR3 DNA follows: TGTGCCAGTAGTGTTCGGACAGGCAGCTCTGGAAACACCATATATTTT.

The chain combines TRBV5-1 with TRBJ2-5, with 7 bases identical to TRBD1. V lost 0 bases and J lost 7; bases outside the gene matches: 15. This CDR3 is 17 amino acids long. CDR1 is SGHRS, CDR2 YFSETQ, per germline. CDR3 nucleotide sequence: TGCGCCAGCAGCTTGGGATGGCCGGGACAGACTGAGGGGACCCAGTACTTC. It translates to CASSLGWPGQTEGTQYF.

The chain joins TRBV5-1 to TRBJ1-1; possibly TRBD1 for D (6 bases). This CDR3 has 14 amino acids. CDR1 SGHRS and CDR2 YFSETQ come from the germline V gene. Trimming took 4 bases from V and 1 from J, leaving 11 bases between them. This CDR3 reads CASSPVTGNTEAFF. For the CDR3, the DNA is TGCGCCAGCAGCCCCGTGACAGGGAACACTGAAGCTTTCTTT.

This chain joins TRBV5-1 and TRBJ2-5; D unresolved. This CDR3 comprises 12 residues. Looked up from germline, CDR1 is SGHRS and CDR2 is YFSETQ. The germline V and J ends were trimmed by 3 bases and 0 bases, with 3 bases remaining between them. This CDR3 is CASSSYQETQYF. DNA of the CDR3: TGCGCCAGCAGCTCCTACCAAGAGACCCAGTACTTC.

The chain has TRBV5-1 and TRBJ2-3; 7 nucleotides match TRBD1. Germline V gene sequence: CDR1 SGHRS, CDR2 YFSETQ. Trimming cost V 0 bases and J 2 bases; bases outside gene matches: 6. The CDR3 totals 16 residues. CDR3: CASSLGGTVVTDTQYF. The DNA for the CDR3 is TGCGCCAGCAGCTTGGGGGGGACAGTAGTCACAGATACGCAGTATTTT. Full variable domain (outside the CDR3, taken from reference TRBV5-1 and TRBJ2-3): KAGVTQTPRYLIKTRGQQVTLSCSPISGHRSVSWYQQTPGQGLQFLFEYFSETQRNKGNFPGRFSGRQFSNSRSEMNVSTLELGDSALYLCASSLGGTVVTDTQYFGPGTRLTVL.

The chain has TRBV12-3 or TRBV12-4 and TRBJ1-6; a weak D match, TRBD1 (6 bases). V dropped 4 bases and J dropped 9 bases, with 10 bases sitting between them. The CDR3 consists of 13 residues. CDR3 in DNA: TGTGCCAGCAGTTCCAGGGGAAGTTCACCCCTCCACTTT. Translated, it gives CASSSRGSSPLHF.

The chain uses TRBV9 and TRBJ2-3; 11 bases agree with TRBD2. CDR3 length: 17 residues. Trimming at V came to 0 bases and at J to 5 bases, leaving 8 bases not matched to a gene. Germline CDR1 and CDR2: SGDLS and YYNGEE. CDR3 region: CASSVAGSGGALDTQYF. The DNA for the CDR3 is TGTGCCAGCAGCGTAGCTGGTAGCGGGGGGGCTTTAGATACGCAGTATTTT.

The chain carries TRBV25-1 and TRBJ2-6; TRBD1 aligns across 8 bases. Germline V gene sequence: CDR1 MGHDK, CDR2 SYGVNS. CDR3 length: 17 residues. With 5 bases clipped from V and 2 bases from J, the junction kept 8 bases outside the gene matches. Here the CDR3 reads CASSLGTGQPGANVLTF. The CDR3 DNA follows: TGTGCCAGCAGTCTAGGGACAGGTCAACCTGGGGCCAACGTCCTGACTTTC.

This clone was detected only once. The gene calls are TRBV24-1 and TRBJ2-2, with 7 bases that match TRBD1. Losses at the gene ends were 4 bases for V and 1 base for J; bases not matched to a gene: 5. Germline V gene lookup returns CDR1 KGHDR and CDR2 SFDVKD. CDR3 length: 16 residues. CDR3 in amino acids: CATSDPRTGNTGELFF. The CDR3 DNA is TGTGCCACCAGTGACCCTCGGACAGGGAACACCGGGGAGCTGTTTTTT.

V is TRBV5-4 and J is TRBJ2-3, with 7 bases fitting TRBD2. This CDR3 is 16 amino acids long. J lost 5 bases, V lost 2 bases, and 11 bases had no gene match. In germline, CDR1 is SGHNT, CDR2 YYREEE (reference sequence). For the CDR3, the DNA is TGTGCCAGCAGCTTACTGGGGGAGGGCCAAGGAGATACGCAGTATTTT. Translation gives CASSLLGEGQGDTQYF.

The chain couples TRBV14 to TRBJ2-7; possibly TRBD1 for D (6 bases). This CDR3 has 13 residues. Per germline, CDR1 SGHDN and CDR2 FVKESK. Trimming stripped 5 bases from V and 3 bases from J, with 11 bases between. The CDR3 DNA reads TGTGCCAGCAGCGAATACAGGGACTACGAGCAGTACTTC. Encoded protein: CASSEYRDYEQYF.

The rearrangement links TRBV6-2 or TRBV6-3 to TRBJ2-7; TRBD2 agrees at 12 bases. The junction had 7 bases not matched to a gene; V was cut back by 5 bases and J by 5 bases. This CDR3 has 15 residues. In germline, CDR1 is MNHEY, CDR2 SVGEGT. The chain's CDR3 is CASSRSRTSGDEQYF. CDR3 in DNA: TGTGCCAGCAGTCGATCGAGGACTAGCGGGGACGAGCAGTACTTC.

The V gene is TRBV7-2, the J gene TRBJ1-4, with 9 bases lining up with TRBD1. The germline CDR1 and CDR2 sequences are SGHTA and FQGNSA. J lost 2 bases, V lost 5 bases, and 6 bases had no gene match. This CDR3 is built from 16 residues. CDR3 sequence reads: CASSLRDRGTNEKLFF. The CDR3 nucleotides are TGTGCCAGCAGCCTCCGTGACAGGGGGACTAATGAAAAACTGTTTTTT. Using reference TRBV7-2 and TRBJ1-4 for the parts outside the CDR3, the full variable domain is GAGVSQSPSNKVTEKGKDVELRCDPISGHTALYWYRQSLGQGLEFLIYFQGNSAPDKSGLPSDRFSAERTGGSVSTLTIQRTQQEDSAVYLCASSLRDRGTNEKLFFGSGTQLSVL.

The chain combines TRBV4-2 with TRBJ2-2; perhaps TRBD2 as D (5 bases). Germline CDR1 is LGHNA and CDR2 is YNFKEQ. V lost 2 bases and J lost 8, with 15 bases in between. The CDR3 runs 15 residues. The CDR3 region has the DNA TGTGCCAGCAGCCAATTTTTGGGAGCAAGTGGGGAGCTGTTTTTT. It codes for CASSQFLGASGELFF.

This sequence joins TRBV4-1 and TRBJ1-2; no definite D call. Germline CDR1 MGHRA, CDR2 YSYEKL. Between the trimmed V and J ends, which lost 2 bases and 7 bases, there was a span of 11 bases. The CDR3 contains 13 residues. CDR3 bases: TGCGCCAGCAGCCAAAGCCACGCTGGTGGCTACACCTTC. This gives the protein CASSQSHAGGYTF.

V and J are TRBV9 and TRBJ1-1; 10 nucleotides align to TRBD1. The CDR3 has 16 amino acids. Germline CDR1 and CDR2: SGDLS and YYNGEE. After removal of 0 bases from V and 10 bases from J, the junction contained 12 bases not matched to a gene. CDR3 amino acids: CASSVGEGVTGGRAFF. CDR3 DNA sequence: TGTGCCAGCAGCGTAGGAGAGGGGGTGACAGGGGGCCGAGCTTTCTTT.

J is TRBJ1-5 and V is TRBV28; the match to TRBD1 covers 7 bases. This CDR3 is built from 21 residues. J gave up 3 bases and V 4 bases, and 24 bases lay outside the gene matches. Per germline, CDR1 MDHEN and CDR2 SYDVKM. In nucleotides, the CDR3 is TGTGCCAGCAGTTCGTCCCCGGGACAGACTTGGAAGAAGGGATTCAATCAGCCCCAGCATTTT. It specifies CASSSSPGQTWKKGFNQPQHF. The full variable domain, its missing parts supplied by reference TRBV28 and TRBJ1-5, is DVKVTQSSRYLVKRTGEKVFLECVQDMDHENMFWYRQDPGLGLRLIYFSYDVKMKEKGDIPEGYSVSREKKERFSLILESASTNQTSMYLCASSSSPGQTWKKGFNQPQHFGDGTRLSIL.

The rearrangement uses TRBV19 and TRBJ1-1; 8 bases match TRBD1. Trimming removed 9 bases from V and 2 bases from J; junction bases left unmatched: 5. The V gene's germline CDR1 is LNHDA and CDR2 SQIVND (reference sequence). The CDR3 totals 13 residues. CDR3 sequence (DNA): TGTGCCAGCCGGGACAGGTTAAACACTGAAGCTTTCTTT. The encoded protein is CASRDRLNTEAFF.

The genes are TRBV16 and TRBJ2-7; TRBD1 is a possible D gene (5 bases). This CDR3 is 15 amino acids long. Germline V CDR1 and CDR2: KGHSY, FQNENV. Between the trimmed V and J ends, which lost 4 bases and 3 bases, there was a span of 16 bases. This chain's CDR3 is CASSPFPGRDYEQYF. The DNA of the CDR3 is TGTGCCAGCAGCCCCTTTCCGGGCAGGGACTACGAGCAGTACTTC.

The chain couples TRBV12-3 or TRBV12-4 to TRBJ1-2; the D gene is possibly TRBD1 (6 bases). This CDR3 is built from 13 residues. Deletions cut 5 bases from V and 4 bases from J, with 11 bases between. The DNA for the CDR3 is TGTGCCAGCAGTAAAGGACAGACCTATGGCTACACCTTC. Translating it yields CASSKGQTYGYTF.